What follows are 25 T cell receptor beta chains derived from one specimen sequenced in a study of CD8+ T cells in alopecia areata (dated by TCRdb to 2016 to 2018). Libraries came from the immunoSEQ multiplex PCR assay. RNA was extracted from all samples and reverse transcribed into cDNA as template for TCR sequencing. Sourced from immuneACCESS, this table was stored by TCRdb with only in-frame sequences that have V and J called. A share of the clones is absent; for the studies checked, an unresolved V gene accounts for under half, and the remainder has no known explanation. A total of approximately 150,000 clones appear in this sample, approximately 65% of them only once. About 38% of the sample belongs to the ten largest clones. The sample comprised CD8+ T cells sorted from blood. The receptor set was obtained from a human donor in good health.

V and J are TRBV14 and TRBJ2-7, with D unclear. From germline, CDR1 is SGHDN and CDR2 FVKESK. CDR3 size: 12 residues. The ends were cut back, 2 bases at V and 7 bases at J, with 9 bases in the middle. CDR3 region: CASSQTSREQYF. The DNA of the CDR3 is TGTGCCAGCAGCCAAACCTCGCGGGAGCAGTACTTC.

The table lists this clone with a few counts. The same CDR3 is also encoded by other DNA sequences in this sample. The chain uses TRBV29-1 and TRBJ2-7; TRBD1 might be the D (6 bases). The ends were cut back, 4 bases at V and 4 bases at J, with 8 bases in the middle. The germline CDR1 and CDR2 sequences are SQVTM and ANQGSEA. This CDR3 is 11 amino acids long. The CDR3 spells CSVVQGYEQYF. The DNA for the CDR3 is TGCAGCGTTGTACAGGGATACGAGCAGTACTTC.

This clone was observed a handful of times. The rearrangement links TRBV5-4 to TRBJ2-1, with a weak D call TRBD1 (5 bases). From germline, CDR1 is SGHNT and CDR2 YYREEE (reference sequence). V gave up 0 bases and J gave up 4 bases, with 11 bases separating them. This CDR3 comprises 15 residues. CDR3 loop: CASSLEGPQYNEQFF. CDR3 nucleotides: TGTGCCAGCAGCTTGGAGGGGCCCCAATACAATGAGCAGTTCTTC.

The chain uses TRBV30 and TRBJ2-1; a possible D gene is TRBD2 (5 bases). Trimming took off 2 bases at V and 0 bases at J, with 11 bases between the two ends. This CDR3 has 15 residues. Germline V gene lookup returns CDR1 GTSNPN and CDR2 SVGIG (reference sequence). The CDR3 loop is CAWSRAESSYNEQFF. The CDR3 nucleotides are TGTGCCTGGAGTCGAGCGGAGAGCTCCTACAATGAGCAGTTCTTC.

The chain combines TRBV15 with TRBJ2-1; the D gene could be TRBD1 or TRBD2 (5 bases each). From germline, CDR1 is LNHNV and CDR2 YYDKDF (reference sequence). The CDR3 covers 20 residues. Trimming pared 5 bases from V and 8 bases from J, leaving 34 bases between. CDR3 nucleotides: TGTGCCACCAGCGCCGTCTTGGGGCAGACTAAAACTCACCATTGGGATGAGCAGTTCTTC. Amino acids: CATSAVLGQTKTHHWDEQFF.

This chain joins TRBV7-2 and TRBJ2-2; 8 bases are shared with TRBD1. This CDR3 has 14 amino acids. The trim removed 2 bases at V and 9 bases at J, leaving 5 bases unmatched. Germline CDR1 and CDR2: SGHTA and FQGNSA. The CDR3 nucleotides are TGTGCCAGCAGCTTACCCCCAGGGGGCCGGGAGCTGTTTTTT. Its translation: CASSLPPGGRELFF.

This clone was picked up one time. This chain connects TRBV29-1 to TRBJ2-7, with 8 bases fitting TRBD1. This CDR3 contains 20 residues. Trimming cost V 1 base and J 1 base; bases outside gene matches: 21. Germline values: CDR1 SQVTM, CDR2 ANQGSEA. The CDR3 nucleotides are TGCAGCGTTGAAGTGAGGAAAGGGACAGGAGCTAGTTCTTCTTCCTACGAGCAGTACTTC. Its translation: CSVEVRKGTGASSSSYEQYF.

This clone was observed once. The chain couples TRBV5-6 to TRBJ1-2, with D possibly TRBD1 on 6 matching bases. The V and J ends lost 4 bases and 3 bases respectively, with 13 bases between them. Germline loops: CDR1 SGHDT, CDR2 YYEEEE. The CDR3 loop spans 14 amino acids. The CDR3 nucleotides read TGTGCCAGCAGCCCTGGACAGCGCGACTATGGCTACACCTTC. This encodes CASSPGQRDYGYTF.

The chain is built from TRBV30 and TRBJ2-5; D perhaps matches TRBD1 (5 bases). From germline, CDR1 is GTSNPN and CDR2 SVGIG (reference sequence). Trimming cost V 1 base and J 5 bases, with 11 bases left between them. The CDR3 contains 13 residues. The CDR3 loop is CAWSDSRVETQYF. CDR3 sequence (DNA): TGTGCCTGGAGTGATTCCAGGGTGGAGACCCAGTACTTC.

The genes are TRBV7-9 and TRBJ2-1, with TRBD2 matching over 8 bases. The CDR3 consists of 15 residues. J was trimmed by 4 bases and V by 4 bases; bases with no gene match: 6. The germline gives CDR1 SEHNR, CDR2 FQNEAQ (reference sequence). DNA of the CDR3: TGTGCCAGCAGCTCTTTAGCGGGACCGTACAATGAGCAGTTCTTC. Translation: CASSSLAGPYNEQFF.

This chain uses TRBV11-2 with TRBJ2-3, with TRBD2 matching 11 bases. The J segment lost 5 bases and the V segment lost 6 bases, leaving 4 bases of the junction unmatched. Per germline, CDR1 SGHAT and CDR2 FQNNGV. The CDR3 is made up of 14 amino acids. The CDR3 DNA reads TGTGCCAGCAGTCATGGACTAGCGGGAGATACGCAGTATTTT. Translation gives CASSHGLAGDTQYF. The full variable domain, in which reference TRBV11-2 and TRBJ2-3 provide the parts outside the CDR3, is EAGVAQSPRYKIIEKRQSVAFWCNPISGHATLYWYQQILGQGPKLLIQFQNNGVVDDSQLPKDRFSAERLKGVDSTLKIQPAKLEDSAVYLCASSHGLAGDTQYFGPGTRLTVL.

The chain has TRBV29-1 and TRBJ1-1; the D is unclear. Trimming removed 0 bases from V and 8 bases from J, with 7 bases in between. This CDR3 comprises 11 residues. Per the germline V gene, CDR1 is SQVTM and CDR2 is ANQGSEA. DNA of the CDR3: TGCAGCGTTGAAGATCCGGCGGAAGCTTTCTTT. Translation: CSVEDPAEAFF.

This chain uses TRBV27 with TRBJ2-1, with TRBD2 matching 8 bases. The CDR3 length is 14 residues. V shed 3 bases, J shed 9 bases, and the junction held 7 bases outside the gene matches. From germline, CDR1 is MNHEY and CDR2 SMNVEV (reference sequence). This CDR3 is CASSFGTSLIEQFF. CDR3 sequence (DNA): TGTGCCAGCAGTTTCGGGACTAGTCTCATTGAGCAGTTCTTC.

This clone came up a few times. CDR3 sequence reads: CSVSSGATYNEQFF. DNA of the CDR3: TGCAGCGTTTCTAGCGGGGCTACCTACAATGAGCAGTTCTTC. This rearrangement joins TRBV29-1 to TRBJ2-1; TRBD2 aligns across 9 bases. V gave up 5 bases and J gave up 2 bases; unmatched junction bases: 4. Per the germline V gene, CDR1 is SQVTM and CDR2 is ANQGSEA. CDR3 size: 14 residues.

This clone was observed a few times. This sequence joins TRBV4-1 and TRBJ2-1; the D gene could be TRBD1 or TRBD2 (5 bases each). With 2 bases removed from V and 8 bases from J, the gap between germline ends came to 10 bases. Germline V gives CDR1 MGHRA, CDR2 YSYEKL. The CDR3 length is 13 residues. For the CDR3, the DNA is TGCGCCAGCAGCCAACTCCGGGGCCATGAGCAGTTCTTC. Residues: CASSQLRGHEQFF.

V gene TRBV28 combines with J gene TRBJ2-4; D unclear. Germline CDR1 is MDHEN and CDR2 is SYDVKM. This CDR3 contains 14 residues. Trimming pared 6 bases from V and 2 bases from J, leaving 11 bases between. CDR3 in amino acids: CASSLQSPKNIQYF. The CDR3 nucleotides read TGTGCCAGCAGCTTACAAAGTCCCAAAAACATTCAGTACTTC.

V and J are TRBV7-8 and TRBJ2-5; 16 bases fit TRBD2. Germline V gene sequence: CDR1 SGHVS, CDR2 FQNEAQ. The ends lost 1 base at V and 2 bases at J; junction bases unmatched: 7. The CDR3 totals 19 residues. The CDR3 reads CASSLGGTSGRALQETQYF. The DNA of the CDR3 is TGTGCCAGCAGCTTAGGGGGGACTAGCGGGAGGGCCTTACAAGAGACCCAGTACTTC.

The chain has TRBV5-4 and TRBJ2-7, with TRBD1 matching 7 bases. The CDR3 spans 14 residues. Germline loops: CDR1 SGHNT, CDR2 YYREEE (reference sequence). The V gene end was trimmed by 2 bases and the J gene end by 5 bases; junction bases not matched to a gene: 7. The CDR3 DNA reads as TGTGCCAGCAGCTTCAGAGGGGGCTCGAACGAGCAGTACTTC. This codes for CASSFRGGSNEQYF. Based on the CDR3 plus reference TRBV5-4 and TRBJ2-7, the full variable domain is ETGVTQSPTHLIKTRGQQVTLRCSSQSGHNTVSWYQQALGQGPQFIFQYYREEENGRGNFPPRFSGLQFPNYSSELNVNALELDDSALYLCASSFRGGSNEQYFGPGTRLTVT.

This clone was detected many times. The genes are TRBV7-3 and TRBJ2-1, with 9 bases fitting TRBD2. V lost 5 bases and J lost 6; bases outside the gene matches: 11. This CDR3 is 16 amino acids long. Germline loops: CDR1 SGHTA, CDR2 FQGTGA. The chain's CDR3 is CASSRDGTSLGNEQFF. The CDR3 DNA sequence: TGTGCCAGCAGCAGAGACGGGACTAGCTTGGGCAATGAGCAGTTCTTC.

This clone was found once. The chain carries TRBV11-2 and TRBJ2-1; 8 nucleotides match TRBD2. The length of the CDR3 is 17 residues. V shed 5 bases, J shed 5 bases, and the junction held 14 bases outside the gene matches. Germline V gene sequence: CDR1 SGHAT, CDR2 FQNNGV. The CDR3 DNA reads as TGTGCCAGCAGCCCTCAAGGGTCGGTAGCGGGACACAATGAGCAGTTCTTC. Amino acid sequence: CASSPQGSVAGHNEQFF. The variable domain in full, completed from reference TRBV11-2 and TRBJ2-1, reads EAGVAQSPRYKIIEKRQSVAFWCNPISGHATLYWYQQILGQGPKLLIQFQNNGVVDDSQLPKDRFSAERLKGVDSTLKIQPAKLEDSAVYLCASSPQGSVAGHNEQFFGPGTRLTVL.

This clone was counted a few times. V usage is TRBV28 and J usage is TRBJ2-3, with D tentatively TRBD1 (7 bases). Germline-derived CDR1 and CDR2 are MDHEN and SYDVKM. The CDR3 is 16 amino acids. V lost 5 bases and J lost 0, with 15 bases in between. CDR3 protein: CASSLRQGLSTDTQYF. Written as DNA, the CDR3 is TGTGCCAGCAGTCTCCGACAGGGACTTAGCACAGATACGCAGTATTTT.

This clone has a single count. This chain connects TRBV7-9 to TRBJ2-7, with D uncertain. The germline V gene has CDR1 SEHNR and CDR2 FQNEAQ (reference sequence). This CDR3 is 11 amino acids long. V shed 5 bases and J shed 3 bases, with 5 bases lying between them. CDR3 DNA sequence: TGTGCCAGCAGCGCCGACTACGAGCAGTACTTC. It codes for CASSADYEQYF.

This clone was observed a few times. V gene TRBV29-1 combines with J gene TRBJ2-1; possible D gene TRBD1, 5 bases. The CDR3 is made up of 14 amino acids. CDR1 SQVTM and CDR2 ANQGSEA come from the germline V gene. V lost 7 bases and J lost 7, with 20 bases in between. As DNA, the CDR3 is TGCAGCGCCCGGACCGCACTCAAGGGGAATGAGCAGTTCTTC. Its protein product is CSARTALKGNEQFF.

Only a few counts were recorded for this clone. The chain joins TRBV19 to TRBJ2-7, with TRBD1 matching 8 bases. Germline CDR1 is LNHDA and CDR2 is SQIVND (reference sequence). This CDR3 spans 14 amino acids. Trimming cost V 5 bases and J 4 bases; bases outside gene matches: 7. The CDR3 region is CASSPRTGRYEQYF. The CDR3, as DNA: TGTGCCAGTAGTCCACGGACAGGGCGGTACGAGCAGTACTTC. Filled out from reference TRBV19 and TRBJ2-7, the complete variable domain reads DGGITQSPKYLFRKEGQNVTLSCEQNLNHDAMYWYRQDPGQGLRLIYYSQIVNDFQKGDIAEGYSVSREKKESFPLTVTSAQKNPTAFYLCASSPRTGRYEQYFGPGTRLTVT.

This clone showed up just a few times. Other DNA sequences from this sample encode an identical CDR3 as well. The CDR3 DNA reads TGCAGCGTTCTAGGAAGCACCGGGGAGCTGTTTTTT. Protein sequence: CSVLGSTGELFF. The rearrangement joins TRBV29-1 to TRBJ2-2; no firm D call. The V gene's germline CDR1 is SQVTM and CDR2 ANQGSEA. The CDR3 consists of 12 residues. Trimming left V 5 bases short and J 4 bases short, with 8 bases between.